This paragraph covers one TCR beta chain sequence. Methods used by the authors: Reference gene primer amplification gave nucleated cell count estimates. Profiling relied on immunoSEQ multiplex PCR, and the TCRdb table lists in-frame clones only, not all of them. V, J and clone size derive from that table, while D and trimming were established from the DNA sequence. This table has almost 250,000 clones, 75% to 85% appearing once. V lost 3 bases and J lost 4, with 9 bases in between. Germline values: CDR1 KGHSH, CDR2 LQKENI. The CDR3 loop spans 13 amino acids. This sample was taken from a study of blood T cell repertoires in COVID-19. Study summary: From T cells, B-cell-depleted T cells, or PBMCs came the material, which was cDNA or gDNA.

The clonotype originates from a woman aged 45-59 years with acute COVID-19. J is TRBJ1-2 and V is TRBV18; possibly TRBD1 for D (6 bases). Sequencing input: PBMCs or T cells enriched from blood (not recorded which). The CDR3 bases are TGTGCCAGCTCACCGGACAGCCCCTATGGCTACACCTTC. This translates into CASSPDSPYGYTF.